This record covers a single TCR beta chain. The method was immunoSEQ multiplex PCR; TCRdb's version includes in-frame clones alone and lacks a portion of them. The sample holds fewer than 8,000 clones, roughly 94% seen once. This sample was included in a study of T cell clonotyping in hematopoietic cell transplantation. Recipients were bled about 28 days pretransplant and at posttransplant days 30, 100, 180. Germline CDR1 LGHNA, CDR2 YNFKEQ. The CDR3 totals 15 residues. Trimming stripped 3 bases from V and 3 bases from J, with 13 bases between. This receptor was obtained from a male patient over 55 who had an allogeneic stem cell transplant from an unrelated donor, so T cells may come from the graft donor. Some clones in this sample may be carry-over from other donors' samples. The J gene is TRBJ2-3, the V gene TRBV4-2; perhaps TRBD1 as D (6 bases). Sequencing used peripheral blood mononuclear cells, obtained 30 days after allogeneic stem cell transplant. The CDR3 region has the DNA TGTGCCAGCAGCCAGGAAGCAGGGGCGACAGATACGCAGTATTTT. Amino acids: CASSQEAGATDTQYF.